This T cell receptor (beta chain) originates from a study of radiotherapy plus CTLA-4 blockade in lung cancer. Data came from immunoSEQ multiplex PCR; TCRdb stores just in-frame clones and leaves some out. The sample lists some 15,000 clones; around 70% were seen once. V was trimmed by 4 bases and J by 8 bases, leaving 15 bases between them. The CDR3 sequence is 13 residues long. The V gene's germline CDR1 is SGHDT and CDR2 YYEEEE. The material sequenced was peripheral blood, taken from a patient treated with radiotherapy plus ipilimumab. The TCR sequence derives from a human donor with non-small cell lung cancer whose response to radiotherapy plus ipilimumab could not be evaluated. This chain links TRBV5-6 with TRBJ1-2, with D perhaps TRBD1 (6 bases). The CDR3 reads CASSPNRQEGYTF. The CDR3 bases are TGTGCCAGCAGCCCCAATCGACAGGAAGGCTACACCTTC.